The entry below gives a single T cell receptor (beta chain) sequence along with its context. The data were taken from a study of blood T cell repertoires in COVID-19. In the study overall: Samples representing acute and convalescent COVID-19 were sourced from the United States, Italy and Spain. Sources were T cells, B-cell-depleted T cells, or PBMCs; the material itself was cDNA or gDNA.

V dropped 4 bases and J dropped 8; count of bases not matched to a gene: 12. This CDR3 comprises 15 residues. Germline lookup yields CDR1 SGHNT and CDR2 YYREEE (reference sequence). As processed by the authors: From reference gene primer amplification, estimates of nucleated cell counts were derived. Sequencing was performed with immunoSEQ multiplex PCR; in TCRdb, only in-frame clones are kept and a portion is missing. The DNA was the basis for D and trimming; V, J and clone size are from that table. The repertoire has around 23,000 clones, about four fifths of them found once; the top ten carry around 7%.

Sequencing was done on a sample of peripheral blood. The source is a man aged 50 or older with COVID-19, enrolled during active disease. The chain employs TRBV5-4 and TRBJ2-1; 7 bases match TRBD1. CDR3 sequence: CASSPDRAPLYEQFF. Written as DNA, the CDR3 is TGTGCCAGCAGCCCCGACAGGGCTCCCCTCTATGAGCAGTTCTTC.